The 28 T cell receptor beta chains in this list originate from one sample, sequenced in a study of CD8+ T cells in alopecia areata (dated by TCRdb to 2017 to 2018). Library preparation employed the immunoSEQ multiplex PCR assay. RNA was extracted from all samples and reverse transcribed into cDNA as template for TCR sequencing. TCRdb obtained this table from immuneACCESS and retained in-frame rearrangements with V and J assigned. These tables miss some clones; where compared with another copy, unresolved V genes account for less than half of the shortfall, and the remainder is unexplained. The sample table holds about 140,000 clones, of which approximately 65% were seen once. The top ten hold roughly a third of the sample. The sample was CD8+ T cells sorted from blood. Receptor source: a human donor in good health.

The chain carries TRBV7-3 and TRBJ2-3, with a tentative D call TRBD1 (5 bases). The CDR3 is made up of 15 amino acids. Per germline, CDR1 SGHTA and CDR2 FQGTGA. V was pared by 2 bases and J by 1 base, with 10 bases between. CDR3 DNA sequence: TGTGCCAGCAGCTTACTAGTAGGGGGCACAGATACGCAGTATTTT. Translation: CASSLLVGGTDTQYF. The variable domain in full, completed from reference TRBV7-3 and TRBJ2-3, reads GAGVSQTPSNKVTEKGKYVELRCDPISGHTALYWYRQSLGQGPEFLIYFQGTGAADDSGLPNDRFFAVRPEGSVSTLKIQRTERGDSAVYLCASSLLVGGTDTQYFGPGTRLTVL.

The table lists this clone with a few counts. J is TRBJ1-2 and V is TRBV7-8; maybe TRBD1 (6 bases). The CDR3 is made up of 17 amino acids. With 5 bases removed from V and 7 bases from J, the gap between germline ends came to 26 bases. Germline V gene data show CDR1 as SGHVS and CDR2 as FQNEAQ. Written as DNA, the CDR3 is TGTGCCAGCAGCCTACGAAGGGACATCCCAATCCGAGCTGGCTACACCTTC. Protein product: CASSLRRDIPIRAGYTF.

The V gene is TRBV29-1, the J gene TRBJ2-7; D is unresolved. The V gene's germline CDR1 is SQVTM and CDR2 ANQGSEA. V dropped 4 bases and J dropped 1 base, with 8 bases sitting between them. This CDR3 is built from 12 residues. As DNA, the CDR3 is TGCAGCGTTGGGGCGGTATCCTACGAGCAGTACTTC. Translating gives CSVGAVSYEQYF.

J is TRBJ2-2 and V is TRBV4-2; 9 bases line up with TRBD2. Germline lookup yields CDR1 LGHNA and CDR2 YNFKEQ. The CDR3 spans 15 residues. V gave up 1 base and J gave up 3 bases; unmatched junction bases: 0. The CDR3 DNA is TGTGCCAGCAGCCAAGGGACTAGCGACACCGGGGAGCTGTTTTTT. Encoded protein: CASSQGTSDTGELFF.

This clone appeared a few times. This chain links TRBV11-1 with TRBJ2-2; D remains unclear. V dropped 1 base and J dropped 6 bases, with 9 bases sitting between them. CDR1 is SGHAT and CDR2 is FQDESV in the germline V gene (reference sequence). The CDR3 loop spans 14 amino acids. The CDR3 here is CASSLDWRPGELFF. CDR3 sequence (DNA): TGTGCCAGCAGCTTAGATTGGCGTCCCGGGGAGCTGTTTTTT.

This sequence joins TRBV7-9 and TRBJ1-1; D gene ambiguous. CDR1 and CDR2 (germline): SEHNR, FQNEAQ (reference sequence). CDR3 length: 12 residues. V was trimmed by 5 bases and J by 5 bases, leaving 9 bases between them. The CDR3 region is CASSAQRTEAFF. For the CDR3, the DNA is TGTGCCAGCAGCGCACAGAGGACTGAAGCTTTCTTT.

The chain recombines TRBV7-9 with TRBJ1-1, with unresolved D. Germline V gene sequence: CDR1 SEHNR, CDR2 FQNEAQ (reference sequence). V was trimmed by 2 bases and J by 7 bases, leaving 8 bases between them. This CDR3 has 12 residues. The CDR3 loop is CASSLSSDEAFF. The CDR3, as DNA: TGTGCCAGCAGCTTATCGAGCGATGAAGCTTTCTTT.

As concerns this clone: A far more abundant clone sits one base away, making this likely a read error. The chain combines TRBV13 with TRBJ1-2; D gene unclear. Germline CDR1 reads PRHDT; CDR2 reads FYEKMQ (reference sequence). This CDR3 has 14 residues. The CDR3 sequence is CASSVGNSNYGYTF. CDR3 nucleotide sequence: TGTGCCAGCAGCGTAGGCAACTCTAACTATGGCTACACCTTC.

The chain links TRBV9 to TRBJ1-5; TRBD1 matches at 7 bases. Trimming took 2 bases from V and 3 from J; bases not matched to a gene: 2. CDR3 length: 14 residues. Germline CDR1 and CDR2: SGDLS and YYNGEE. In DNA form, the CDR3 reads TGTGCCAGCAGCGTCGGGACAGACAATCAGCCCCAGCATTTT. This translates into CASSVGTDNQPQHF. Based on the CDR3 plus reference TRBV9 and TRBJ1-5, the full variable domain is DSGVTQTPKHLITATGQRVTLRCSPRSGDLSVYWYQQSLDQGLQFLIQYYNGEERAKGNILERFSAQQFPDLHSELNLSSLELGDSALYFCASSVGTDNQPQHFGDGTRLSIL.

This chain links TRBV6-5 with TRBJ2-7; possibly TRBD1 for D (6 bases). Germline V gene sequence: CDR1 MNHEY, CDR2 SVGAGI. Trimming took 7 bases from V and 6 from J, leaving 19 bases between them. The CDR3 length is 14 residues. The CDR3 reads CASTSVGTPSEQYF. The CDR3, as DNA: TGTGCCAGCACCTCCGTAGGGACACCCTCCGAGCAGTACTTC.

This clone was seen more than once but under ten times. J is TRBJ1-1 and V is TRBV7-9, with D possibly matching TRBD1 (6 bases). Per the germline V gene, CDR1 is SEHNR and CDR2 is FQNEAQ (reference sequence). The V end lost 5 bases, the J end lost 3 bases, and 25 bases lay between the germline ends. The CDR3 is 18 amino acids. Here the CDR3 reads CASSDPIQGLKMDTEAFF. In DNA, the CDR3 is TGTGCCAGCAGCGATCCTATACAGGGTTTGAAAATGGACACTGAAGCTTTCTTT.

The genes are TRBV27 and TRBJ1-5, with D tentatively TRBD1 (6 bases). Germline CDR1 MNHEY, CDR2 SMNVEV (reference sequence). V shed 5 bases and J shed 7 bases, with 12 bases lying between them. CDR3 length: 13 amino acids. CDR3 sequence: CASSTGARQPQHF. CDR3 coding DNA: TGTGCCAGCAGTACGGGGGCCAGGCAGCCCCAGCATTTT.

This chain joins TRBV30 and TRBJ1-5; D ambiguous. CDR3 length equals 14 residues. The V end lost 3 bases, the J end lost 0 bases, and 9 bases lay between the germline ends. CDR1 is GTSNPN and CDR2 is SVGIG in the germline V gene (reference sequence). The CDR3 spells CAWRPPDSNQPQHF. The CDR3 DNA follows: TGTGCCTGGAGGCCGCCCGATAGCAATCAGCCCCAGCATTTT.

The chain links TRBV30 to TRBJ2-2; possibly TRBD1 for D (5 bases). Germline CDR1 and CDR2: GTSNPN and SVGIG (reference sequence). This CDR3 region has 11 residues. V lost 8 bases and J lost 4, with 8 bases in between. The DNA for the CDR3 is TGTGCCAGACAGTCCACCGGGGAGCTGTTTTTT. This translates into CARQSTGELFF.

J is TRBJ2-1 and V is TRBV11-2; 7 nucleotides match TRBD2. Germline trimming cut 5 bases from V and 4 bases from J; bases unmatched to any gene: 5. The CDR3 is made up of 14 amino acids. Germline lookup yields CDR1 SGHAT and CDR2 FQNNGV. The CDR3 DNA reads TGTGCCAGCAGCATCAGCGGGGCTTACAATGAGCAGTTCTTC. Its protein product is CASSISGAYNEQFF.

This clone has more than one count but fewer than ten. V usage is TRBV25-1 and J usage is TRBJ1-1; tentatively, D is TRBD1 (5 bases). Germline V gene lookup returns CDR1 MGHDK and CDR2 SYGVNS. CDR3 length: 15 residues. V lost 6 bases to trimming and J lost 5 bases, with 19 bases between them. The CDR3 sequence: CASSGIRQGGTEAFF. For the CDR3, the DNA is TGTGCCAGCAGCGGCATTCGGCAGGGAGGGACTGAAGCTTTCTTT.

The chain joins TRBV29-1 to TRBJ2-6; 9 positions agree with TRBD1. The junction had 6 bases not matched to a gene; V was cut back by 6 bases and J by 0 bases. The CDR3 runs 16 residues. Germline values: CDR1 SQVTM, CDR2 ANQGSEA. The CDR3 nucleotides read TGCAGCGTGTGGACAGGGGAGATCTCTGGGGCCAACGTCCTGACTTTC. Amino acid sequence: CSVWTGEISGANVLTF.

This chain uses TRBV2 with TRBJ2-3; 8 bases align to TRBD1. V gave up 2 bases and J gave up 7 bases; unmatched junction bases: 8. This CDR3 is built from 15 residues. Germline assignment: CDR1 SNHLY and CDR2 FYNNEI. CDR3 loop: CASSESRTGLYTQYF. The CDR3 region has the DNA TGTGCCAGCAGTGAAAGTAGGACAGGGCTGTATACGCAGTATTTT.

This rearrangement joins TRBV2 to TRBJ1-2, with D perhaps matching TRBD1 (6 bases). Between the trimmed V and J ends, which lost 6 bases and 1 base, there was a span of 12 bases. Germline V gene lookup returns CDR1 SNHLY and CDR2 FYNNEI. This CDR3 region has 14 residues. The CDR3: CASRTGSGNYGYTF. DNA of the CDR3: TGTGCCAGCAGGACAGGTTCCGGTAACTATGGCTACACCTTC.

The chain carries TRBV27 and TRBJ2-1; tentative D call: TRBD2 (6 bases). The V gene lost 0 bases and the J gene lost 7 bases, with 10 bases spanning the gap. Germline loops: CDR1 MNHEY, CDR2 SMNVEV (reference sequence). The CDR3 has 14 residues. The CDR3 DNA reads TGTGCCAGCAGTTTATCCTCAGGGAGGAATGAGCAGTTCTTC. It is translated as CASSLSSGRNEQFF.

The chain links TRBV14 to TRBJ1-1, with D unresolved. Trimming took off 3 bases at V and 3 bases at J, with 14 bases between the two ends. Germline V gives CDR1 SGHDN, CDR2 FVKESK. CDR3 length equals 15 residues. The CDR3 sequence: CASSQAEGRDTEAFF. As DNA, the CDR3 is TGTGCCAGCAGCCAGGCGGAGGGTCGGGACACTGAAGCTTTCTTT.

The chain uses TRBV7-9 and TRBJ2-1; no reliable D call. The CDR3 totals 13 residues. Germline CDR1 and CDR2: SEHNR and FQNEAQ (reference sequence). V was pared by 2 bases and J by 4 bases, with 6 bases between. The CDR3 loop is CASSLPLYNEQFF. The CDR3 coding sequence is TGTGCCAGCAGCTTACCCCTGTACAATGAGCAGTTCTTC. Using reference TRBV7-9 and TRBJ2-1 for the parts outside the CDR3, the full variable domain is DTGVSQNPRHKITKRGQNVTFRCDPISEHNRLYWYRQTLGQGPEFLTYFQNEAQLEKSRLLSDRFSAERPKGSFSTLEIQRTEQGDSAMYLCASSLPLYNEQFFGPGTRLTVL.

In this sample, this clone turned up once. The V gene is TRBV19, the J gene TRBJ1-2; D unresolved. The germline V gene encodes CDR1 LNHDA and CDR2 SQIVND (reference sequence). V was shortened by 6 bases and J by 6 bases, with 17 bases between the two germline ends. The CDR3 is 14 amino acids. For the CDR3, the DNA is TGTGCCAGTAGGTCGTTGGTTGGGAGCCATGGCTACACCTTC. Protein: CASRSLVGSHGYTF. The variable domain in full, completed from reference TRBV19 and TRBJ1-2, reads DGGITQSPKYLFRKEGQNVTLSCEQNLNHDAMYWYRQDPGQGLRLIYYSQIVNDFQKGDIAEGYSVSREKKESFPLTVTSAQKNPTAFYLCASRSLVGSHGYTFGSGTRLTVV.

The chain joins TRBV4-1 to TRBJ2-5, with TRBD1 identical over 8 bases. The J call is in doubt because the DNA end fits TRBJ2-7 better. The germline CDR1 and CDR2 sequences are MGHRA and YSYEKL. This CDR3 comprises 15 residues. The CDR3 loop reads CASSQDRTGNYEQYF. In DNA form, the CDR3 reads TGCGCCAGCAGCCAAGATAGGACAGGGAACTACGAGCAGTACTTC.

A few counts support this clone. V usage is TRBV29-1 and J usage is TRBJ2-1; D gene ambiguous. The germline V gene encodes CDR1 SQVTM and CDR2 ANQGSEA. With 3 bases removed from V and 8 bases from J, the gap between germline ends came to 11 bases. The CDR3 consists of 12 residues. The CDR3, as DNA: TGCAGCGTTGAGTACCGGCTGGATGAGCAGTTCTTC. Amino acid sequence: CSVEYRLDEQFF.

The chain joins TRBV29-1 to TRBJ2-1; TRBD1 might be the D (5 bases). Germline V gives CDR1 SQVTM, CDR2 ANQGSEA. V was trimmed by 2 bases and J by 8 bases, leaving 13 bases between them. The CDR3 sequence is 13 residues long. The CDR3 DNA follows: TGCAGCGTTGAAATCGCAGGGTGGCATGAGCAGTTCTTC. Translation: CSVEIAGWHEQFF.

This clone occurred a few times. V is TRBV7-9 and J is TRBJ2-7; 7 bases align to TRBD2. Germline CDR1 reads SEHNR; CDR2 reads FQNEAQ (reference sequence). V was clipped by 7 bases and J by 0 bases; unmatched bases: 6. CDR3 size: 14 residues. The CDR3 here is CASTSGASSYEQYF. As DNA, the CDR3 is TGTGCCAGCACCAGCGGGGCCTCCTCCTACGAGCAGTACTTC.

The J gene is TRBJ1-5, the V gene TRBV19; D not resolved. The V gene's germline CDR1 is LNHDA and CDR2 SQIVND (reference sequence). CDR3 size: 14 residues. Trimming left V 3 bases short and J 3 bases short, with 9 bases between. CDR3 in DNA: TGTGCCAGTAGTATTGGAGGTTTCAATCAGCCCCAGCATTTT. Translating gives CASSIGGFNQPQHF.